This entry is about one T cell receptor (beta chain). This sample was taken from a study of CD8 T cells in Susac syndrome. CD8+ and CD4+ T cells from blood underwent TCR beta sequencing. TEMRA cells were FACS-enriched, while CD8+ and CD4+ T cells were negatively isolated. There are 14 residues in the CDR3. V lost 4 bases and J lost 7; bases outside the gene matches: 7. The V gene's germline CDR1 is LGHNA and CDR2 YNFKEQ. RNA was extracted with the RNeasy kit, and a quantity of about 0.45 to 1 ug was reverse transcribed using random hexamers. Multiplex immunoSEQ PCR targeted 54 Vbeta and 13 Jbeta TCR beta segments. In TCRdb, the immunoSEQ multiplex PCR reads were re-called with MiXCR into one record per CDR3 protein. The sample has approximately 110,000 distinct CDR3 sequences, 80% to 95% seen once.

The sequenced material came from CD8+ T cells from PBMCs. The TCR comes from a human donor with multiple sclerosis. The V and J genes are TRBV4-2 and TRBJ2-7; 10 nucleotides align to TRBD2. The CDR3 protein is CASSPTSGSSEQYF. DNA for the CDR3: TGTGCCAGCAGCCCGACTAGCGGGTCATCGGAGCAGTACTTC.